A selection of T cell receptor beta chains follows, all from one sample in a study of T cell repertoires in cytomegalovirus infection. One entry per CDR3 protein, called by TCRdb with MiXCR from the reads. The table includes hundreds of thousands of distinct CDR3 sequences, roughly a third detected once. For these TCRs, the target antigens are not known. The material was cultured PBMCs, obtained from culture after CMV antigen stimulation. The receptors shown here come from a human donor in good health (CMV status not recorded). Some clones in this sample may be carry-over from other donors' samples. Each CDR3 is given with its conserved first and last residue. The D gene is left open where the match is weak. Size is omitted from some rows. Given values are once, few, many or a class for expanded clones.

d_call,j_call,clone_size,v_call,cdr3_aa,cdr3_nt
TRBD2,TRBJ2-3,many,TRBV7-6,CASSQGLAGTSTDTQYF,TGTGCCAGCAGCCAGGGACTAGCGGGCACTAGCACAGATACGCAGTATTTT
.,TRBJ1-1,once,TRBV5-1,CASRAGVTEAFF,TGCGCCAGCAGGGCTGGGGTCACTGAAGCTTTCTTT
.,TRBJ2-3,few,TRBV6-1,CASSVTSPDTQYF,TGTGCCAGCAGTGTGACTAGTCCAGATACGCAGTATTTT
.,TRBJ1-2,once,TRBV7-9,CASSLRIQGASNYGYTF,TGTGCCAGCAGCTTAAGGATCCAGGGCGCCTCTAACTATGGCTACACCTTC
.,TRBJ1-1,.,TRBV10-3,CAIRVQGSNTEAFF,TGTGCCATCAGGGTACAGGGATCGAACACTGAAGCTTTCTTT
TRBD2,TRBJ2-5,.,TRBV12-5,CASGFGLAEQETQYF,TGTGCTAGTGGGTTTGGACTAGCGGAGCAAGAGACCCAGTACTTC
TRBD1,TRBJ2-7,once,TRBV29-1,CSVDGVQGEVVEQYF,TGCAGCGTTGACGGAGTACAGGGGGAGGTAGTCGAGCAGTACTTC
.,TRBJ2-1,few,TRBV28,CASSPRGKGRGEQFF,TGTGCCAGCAGTCCCCGGGGTAAGGGTAGGGGTGAGCAGTTCTTC
TRBD1,TRBJ1-1,many,TRBV7-2,CASRTGTGSTEAFF,TGTGCCAGCAGGACCGGGACAGGAAGCACTGAAGCTTTCTTT
TRBD2,TRBJ2-7,few,TRBV6-2/TRBV6-3,CASRETTSGNYEQYF,TGTGCCAGCAGAGAAACGACTAGCGGAAACTACGAGCAGTACTTC
.,TRBJ1-1,.,TRBV19,CASSPRRTVNTEAFF,TGTGCCAGTAGTCCGCGAAGGACAGTGAACACTGAAGCTTTCTTT
.,TRBJ2-1,.,TRBV5-4,CASSSVGDGKKYNEQFF,TGTGCCAGCAGCTCTGTAGGGGACGGGAAAAAGTACAATGAGCAGTTCTTC
TRBD2,TRBJ2-1,few,TRBV7-8,CASSLGGSGSSYNEQFF,TGTGCCAGCAGCTTAGGCGGTAGCGGGAGCTCCTACAATGAGCAGTTCTTC
.,TRBJ2-2,.,TRBV7-2,CASSPSAAETNTGELFF,TGTGCCAGCAGCCCGTCGGCGGCGGAGACGAACACCGGGGAGCTGTTTTTT
TRBD1,TRBJ1-5,few,TRBV12-3/TRBV12-4,CASSLVLPGQGYQPQHF,TGTGCCAGCAGTTTAGTACTGCCGGGACAGGGGTATCAGCCCCAGCATTTT
TRBD2,TRBJ2-1,few,TRBV12-3/TRBV12-4,CATRLAGGPGEQFF,TGTGCCACTCGACTAGCGGGAGGGCCTGGTGAGCAGTTCTTC
.,TRBJ1-2,.,TRBV7-2,CASSLSTYYGYTF,TGTGCCAGCAGCTTATCGACTTACTATGGCTACACCTTC
.,TRBJ1-1,few,TRBV19,CASSQITGSTEAFF,TGTGCCAGTAGTCAAATAACGGGCAGCACTGAAGCTTTCTTT
.,TRBJ1-2,few,TRBV7-9,CASSPEAGSDYTF,TGTGCCAGCAGCCCAGAAGCAGGGTCGGACTACACCTTC
.,TRBJ2-3,once,TRBV5-5,CASSLIPGPQSPTDTQYF,TGTGCCAGCAGCTTGATACCGGGACCACAGAGCCCCACAGATACGCAGTATTTT
TRBD2,TRBJ2-3,.,TRBV19,CASIPGGGTDTQYF,TGTGCCAGTATTCCGGGAGGGGGCACAGATACGCAGTATTTT
.,TRBJ1-3,.,TRBV6-8,CASTRTTGGNTIYF,TGTGCCAGCACAAGGACCACGGGGGGAAACACCATATATTTT
TRBD2,TRBJ2-7,.,TRBV28,CASSGLAQAGLYEQYF,TGTGCCAGCAGTGGACTAGCGCAAGCTGGGCTTTACGAGCAGTACTTC